This is a list of T cell receptor beta chains from one sample in a study of regulatory T cells in long-lasting Graves disease. MiXCR, applied by TCRdb to the multiplex PCR reads, yields one record per CDR3 protein. This table holds hundreds of thousands of distinct CDR3 sequences, 16% found once. The same sample was also used in a study of T cells in Graves' hyperthyroidism and ophthalmopathy.

Sequenced material: peripheral blood mononuclear cells (PBMCs), taken at new diagnosis, from a patient treated with antithyroid drugs. These receptors originate from a man aged 35 to 55 with Graves disease. CDR3s include the opening cysteine and the closing phenylalanine or tryptophan. The order of the fields is J gene, D gene, V gene, clone size, CDR3 DNA, CDR3 protein. A D gene is named only where the DNA matches it firmly. Only part of the rows carry a size: once, few, many, or a class if the clone is expanded.

>TRBJ1-1|.|TRBV4-1|many
TGCGCCAGCAGCCAAGAGGGAAAGAACACTGAAGCTTTCTTT
CASSQEGKNTEAFF
>TRBJ2-1|TRBD2|TRBV11-2|many
TGTGCCAGCAGCTCCATGGCGGGGGGGAGCTCCTACAATGAGCAGTTCTTC
CASSSMAGGSSYNEQFF
>TRBJ2-7|TRBD1|TRBV30|many
TGTGCCTGGAGCCCGGGACAGGGGATCAACGAGCAGTACTTC
CAWSPGQGINEQYF
>TRBJ2-3|.|TRBV30|.
TGTGCCTGGCGCCCTCCTCGGTCTTCCACGCAGTATTTT
CAWRPPRSSTQYF
>TRBJ2-4|.|TRBV27|many
TGTGCCAGCCCCAGAAGGGTATGGGGCATTCAGTACTTC
CASPRRVWGIQYF
>TRBJ1-3|.|TRBV2|many
TGTGCCAGCAGTGAAGGAGGGGCCCGCACTGGAAACACCATATATTTT
CASSEGGARTGNTIYF
>TRBJ1-5|TRBD1|TRBV28|many
TGTGCCAGCAGTCCCCGGGACAGGGGGCGCTATCAGCCCCAGCATTTT
CASSPRDRGRYQPQHF
>TRBJ2-1|.|TRBV3-1|.
TGTGCCAGCAGCCAAGATTCGGGGGACAATGAGCAGTTCTTC
CASSQDSGDNEQFF
>TRBJ2-1|TRBD1|TRBV10-3|many
TGTGCCATCAGTGAGACAGGGGACAATGAGCAGTTCTTC
CAISETGDNEQFF
>TRBJ2-5|.|TRBV7-3|many
TGTGCCAGCAGCCGGACGGGCCAGGGAGAGACCCAGTACTTC
CASSRTGQGETQYF
>TRBJ1-1|.|TRBV5-1|few
TGCGCCAGCAGCAGACAGGACACTGAAGCTTTCTTT
CASSRQDTEAFF
>TRBJ2-1|TRBD2|TRBV7-2|many
TGTGCCAGCAGCCCTTGGAGCGGGGGGAACTATGAGCAGTTCTTC
CASSPWSGGNYEQFF
>TRBJ2-5|TRBD2|TRBV7-3|.
TGTACCAGCAGCTTAGGGCTAGCGGAAGAGACCCAGTACTTC
CTSSLGLAEETQYF
>TRBJ2-1|TRBD2|TRBV10-3|.
TGTGCCATCAGTGGGGGGCTAGCGGGATGGGGCAATGAGCAGTTCTTC
CAISGGLAGWGNEQFF
>TRBJ1-2|TRBD1|TRBV2|many
TGTGCCAGCAGCCGACCGGGACAGGGGGCGAGGGGCTACACCTTC
CASSRPGQGARGYTF
>TRBJ2-7|.|TRBV28|many
TGTGCCAGCAGACTATTACCGCACCGGTCCTACGAGCAGTACTTC
CASRLLPHRSYEQYF
>TRBJ1-5|TRBD1|TRBV5-5|many
TGTGCCAGCAGCCTGGGACAGGGCGACTATCAGCCCCAGCATTTT
CASSLGQGDYQPQHF
>TRBJ2-5|.|TRBV5-1|.
TGCGCCAGCAGCTTGGGAGACAGATTTCAAGAGACCCAGTACTTC
CASSLGDRFQETQYF
>TRBJ2-7|.|TRBV7-8|many
TGTGCCAGCAGCTTAGTGGGCCAGCAGTACTTC
CASSLVGQQYF
>TRBJ2-6|.|TRBV5-1|many
TGCGCCAGCAGCTTGGATTCGGGGAGCGGGGCCAACGTCCTGACTTTC
CASSLDSGSGANVLTF
>TRBJ1-6|.|TRBV20-1|.
TGCAGTGCCAGCAGGAGAGGGGTTTCACCCCTCCACTTT
CSASRRGVSPLHF
>TRBJ2-1|.|TRBV6-1|few
TGTGCCAGCAGTAAGCCACCCTATGAGCAGTTCTTC
CASSKPPYEQFF
>TRBJ1-1|.|TRBV30|many
TGTGCCTGGACGGGGGGCCTACCTTCGACTGAAGCTTTCTTT
CAWTGGLPSTEAFF
>TRBJ2-7|TRBD2|TRBV11-2|.
TGTGCCAGCAGACAAACTAGCGGGATAAACTACGAGCAGTACTTC
CASRQTSGINYEQYF
>TRBJ1-1|.|TRBV7-6|.
TGTGCTACTGCGGGGTGGGACACTGAAGCTTTCTTT
CATAGWDTEAFF
>TRBJ2-2|.|TRBV12-3/TRBV12-4|few
TGTGCCAGCCAGTTACCCGGGGGCGAGGCAGACACCGGGGAGCCGTTTTTT
CASQLPGGEADTGEPFF
>TRBJ2-7|TRBD1|TRBV6-1|many
TGTGCCAGCAGTGGGGACAGGTCCTCCTACGAGCAGTACTTC
CASSGDRSSYEQYF
>TRBJ2-3|.|TRBV9|many
TGTGCCAGCAGCGTAGAGGGGGGTCGCACAGATACGCAGTATTTT
CASSVEGGRTDTQYF
>TRBJ2-5|TRBD1|TRBV20-1|.
TGCAGTGCCCAAATGGGGTGGGGACAGGGTCGAGAGACCCAGTACTTC
CSAQMGWGQGRETQYF
>TRBJ2-5|.|TRBV7-2|many
TGTGCCAGCGCCGGGGGGCGCCAAGAGACCCAGTACTTC
CASAGGRQETQYF
>TRBJ2-3|.|TRBV5-1|many
TGCGCCAGCAGTAACAGCGGAATCACAGATACGCAGTATTTT
CASSNSGITDTQYF
>TRBJ2-5|TRBD2|TRBV28|.
TGTGCCAGCAGACCCGGACTAGCGGGGGCCCTGGGTAACTTC
CASRPGLAGALGNF
>TRBJ2-7|.|TRBV6-2/TRBV6-3|few
TGTGCCAGCAGTGAAACATATTACGAGCAGTACTTC
CASSETYYEQYF
>TRBJ1-5|.|TRBV20-1|.
TGCAGTGCAATGGGGGGGACGAATCAGCCCCAGCATTTT
CSAMGGTNQPQHF
>TRBJ2-1|.|TRBV6-6|.
TGTGCCAGCAGTTACTCGACAGGTTTTAATGAGCAGTTCTTC
CASSYSTGFNEQFF
>TRBJ2-7|TRBD1|TRBV25-1|many
TGTGCCAGCAGTGGGACAGGGGACCGAGGAGGCTACGAGCAGTACTTC
CASSGTGDRGGYEQYF
>TRBJ2-1|.|TRBV5-1|many
TGCGCCAGCAGCTCTGGACTTACTGGACGGATAGTCTACAATGAGCAGTTCTTC
CASSSGLTGRIVYNEQFF
>TRBJ2-3|.|TRBV7-9|many
TGTGCCAGCAGCTTAGCGATGACAGATACGCAGTATTTT
CASSLAMTDTQYF
>TRBJ2-3|.|TRBV7-3|many
TGTGCCAGCAAGGCAGGGGCTACAGATACGCAGTATTTT
CASKAGATDTQYF
>TRBJ1-6|.|TRBV5-1|.
TGCGCCAGCAGCTTGGAGGGGGGGCGATCCTATAATTCACCCCTCCACTTT
CASSLEGGRSYNSPLHF
>TRBJ1-4|.|TRBV5-1|many
TGCGCCAGCAGCTTGGTCGGGCCGACAACTAATGAAAAACTGTTTTTT
CASSLVGPTTNEKLFF
>TRBJ2-5|.|TRBV10-3|.
TGTGCCATCAGTGGTGGACAAGAGACCCAGTACTTC
CAISGGQETQYF
>TRBJ2-5|.|TRBV6-1|many
TGTGCCAGCAAAGGAGAGACCCAGTACTTC
CASKGETQYF
>TRBJ2-1|TRBD2|TRBV4-1|many
TGCGCCAGCAGCCAAGTAGCGGGACTAGTCTACAATGAGCAGTTCTTC
CASSQVAGLVYNEQFF
>TRBJ2-3|.|TRBV28|few
TGTGCCAGCAGTCCCTCGAACAGGGATAGCAATCAGCCCCAGTATTTT
CASSPSNRDSNQPQYF
>TRBJ2-1|TRBD2|TRBV11-2|many
TGTGCCAGCAGCTTAGATTATGGGACTAGTGCGTTCTTC
CASSLDYGTSAFF
>TRBJ2-3|.|TRBV20-1|many
TGCAGTGCTAGGCCCCCGGGCCACACAGATACGCAGTATTTT
CSARPPGHTDTQYF
>TRBJ2-3|.|TRBV29-1|many
TGCAGCGTTGTCAGGGCAGGGGTCACAGATACGCAGTATTTT
CSVVRAGVTDTQYF
>TRBJ1-3|.|TRBV15|few
TGTGCCACCAGCAGAGAGGCCTTCTCTGGAAACACCATATATTTT
CATSREAFSGNTIYF
>TRBJ2-7|.|TRBV2|many
TGTGCCAGCAGTGTCTCGCCTCAGCCTACCTACGAGCAGTACTTC
CASSVSPQPTYEQYF
>TRBJ2-3|TRBD2|TRBV20-1|many
TGCAGTGCCCAGGAGCGGGGGGCGTCACCTAGCACAGATACGCAGTATTTT
CSAQERGASPSTDTQYF
>TRBJ1-1|.|TRBV6-5|few
TGTGCCAGCAGTTACTCGAAAGCAGGGGAAGACACTGAAGCTTTCTTT
CASSYSKAGEDTEAFF
>TRBJ1-5|.|TRBV4-1|many
TGCGCCAGCAGCCAAGATCATGGCAATCAGCCCCAGCATTTT
CASSQDHGNQPQHF